Following are 13 T cell receptor beta chains from one sample sequenced in a study of blood T cells in healthy people across ages. With a J-beta primer mix and a sample-barcoded 5' primer, a second PCR ran about 6 to 11 cycles. From the 5' RACE reads, TCRdb called clonotypes with MiXCR, one entry per CDR3 protein. The table includes 350,000 to 450,000 distinct CDR3 sequences, about 49% detected once. Sequencing was performed on blood. All receptors derive from a man aged 60-69 years in good health.

This clonotype was seen ten or more times. The genes are TRBV12-3 or TRBV12-4 and TRBJ2-7, with no clear D. This CDR3 spans 14 amino acids. Trimming cost V 5 bases and J 4 bases, with 15 bases left between them. The CDR3 nucleotides are TGTGCCAGCAGTCCCAGAGAAGTCACTTACGAGCAGTACTTC. Translation: CASSPREVTYEQYF.

The V gene is TRBV15, the J gene TRBJ1-2, with D possibly matching TRBD1 (6 bases). The CDR3 runs 15 residues. CDR1 and CDR2 from the germline V gene are LNHNV and YYDKDF (reference sequence). V dropped 1 base and J dropped 7 bases, with 16 bases sitting between them. DNA of the CDR3: TGTGCCACCAGCAGAGCCAACGGACAGCCAAGTGGCTACACCTTC. Its protein product is CATSRANGQPSGYTF.

V gene TRBV28 combines with J gene TRBJ1-2; D is possibly TRBD1 (6 bases). The germline CDR1 and CDR2 sequences are MDHEN and SYDVKM. The CDR3 extends over 13 amino acids. V was pared by 8 bases and J by 5 bases, with 15 bases between. CDR3 in DNA: TGTGCCAGCCAAGACAGGTCCCATTATGGCTACACCTTC. Its protein product is CASQDRSHYGYTF.

This clonotype was seen at least ten times. This chain uses TRBV20-1 with TRBJ2-5; 11 bases are shared with TRBD2. The V gene end was trimmed by 5 bases and the J gene end by 5 bases; junction bases not matched to a gene: 10. This CDR3 region has 15 residues. CDR1 is DFQATT and CDR2 is SNEGSKA in the germline V gene (reference sequence). CDR3 sequence reads: CSADFSGGGLETQYF. CDR3 coding DNA: TGCAGTGCTGATTTTAGCGGGGGGGGCCTGGAGACCCAGTACTTC.

The table lists this clonotype with a few counts. J is TRBJ1-1 and V is TRBV12-3 or TRBV12-4; 9 nucleotides agree with TRBD1. The CDR3 has 15 residues. V lost 4 bases and J lost 0; bases outside the gene matches: 3. CDR3 loop: CASSSWDRVNTEAFF. CDR3 nucleotides: TGTGCCAGCAGTTCTTGGGACAGGGTGAACACTGAAGCTTTCTTT.

This clonotype was detected a few times. This sequence joins TRBV3-1 and TRBJ1-2; 7 bases agree with TRBD1. The CDR3 spans 12 residues. V shed 4 bases, J shed 7 bases, and the junction held 3 bases outside the gene matches. In germline, CDR1 is LGHDT, CDR2 YNNKEL (reference sequence). The CDR3 region has the DNA TGTGCCAGCAGCCGACAGGGTTTTGGCTACACCTTC. This encodes CASSRQGFGYTF.

This clonotype occurred a few times. The chain combines TRBV28 with TRBJ1-6; the D is unclear. V was trimmed by 6 bases and J by 6 bases, leaving 12 bases between them. This CDR3 is built from 14 residues. Germline V gene data show CDR1 as MDHEN and CDR2 as SYDVKM. The CDR3 loop reads CASRNGPSNSPLHF. CDR3 coding DNA: TGTGCCAGCAGAAACGGGCCATCTAATTCACCCCTCCACTTT.

This clonotype was recorded at least ten times. This chain joins TRBV7-3 and TRBJ2-5; TRBD2 matches 10 bases. The ends lost 5 bases at V and 2 bases at J; junction bases unmatched: 5. CDR3 size: 15 residues. Germline assignment: CDR1 SGHTA and CDR2 FQGTGA. CDR3 sequence reads: CASSPLAGIQETQYF. The CDR3 nucleotides are TGTGCCAGCAGCCCACTAGCGGGGATACAAGAGACCCAGTACTTC.

The genes are TRBV27 and TRBJ2-1, with a weak D call TRBD1 (6 bases). Looked up from germline, CDR1 is MNHEY and CDR2 is SMNVEV (reference sequence). V dropped 6 bases and J dropped 7 bases, with 16 bases sitting between them. There are 14 residues in the CDR3. Here the CDR3 reads CASSRPAQGNEQFF. The CDR3, as DNA: TGTGCCAGCAGCCGCCCGGCCCAGGGGAATGAGCAGTTCTTC.

This sequence joins TRBV2 and TRBJ2-7; D not resolved. Deletions cut 7 bases from V and 2 bases from J, with 15 bases between. Germline V gene data show CDR1 as SNHLY and CDR2 as FYNNEI. The CDR3 length is 14 residues. CDR3: CASTPRPGPYEQYF. The CDR3 DNA reads TGTGCCAGCACGCCCCGACCTGGACCCTACGAGCAGTACTTC.

This chain uses TRBV2 with TRBJ2-1; D may be TRBD1 (6 bases). Germline CDR1 reads SNHLY; CDR2 reads FYNNEI. The V and J ends lost 7 bases and 10 bases respectively, with 14 bases between them. CDR3 length equals 12 residues. Here the CDR3 reads CASTLTGYEQFF. CDR3 sequence (DNA): TGTGCCAGCACCCTGACAGGTTACGAGCAGTTCTTC.

On this clonotype: This may arise from a read error, as a much more abundant clone is one base away. This chain uses TRBV18 with TRBJ2-7; 10 nucleotides line up with TRBD2. CDR1 and CDR2 from the germline V gene are KGHSH and LQKENI. The CDR3 covers 13 residues. The DNA for the CDR3 is TGTACCAGCTCAGGGCTAGCGGGAGACGAGCAGTACTTC. It translates to CTSSGLAGDEQYF.

This chain joins TRBV27 and TRBJ2-5; 7 bases match TRBD1. This CDR3 spans 14 amino acids. The germline V gene encodes CDR1 MNHEY and CDR2 SMNVEV (reference sequence). J gave up 1 base and V 4 bases, and 3 bases lay outside the gene matches. CDR3 nucleotide sequence: TGTGCCAGCAGTTCTGGGACAGTCCAAGAGACCCAGTACTTC. It yields the protein CASSSGTVQETQYF.